A single sample is the source of the 13 T cell receptor beta chains below, sequenced in a study of chemoradiotherapy in HPV16-positive cancers. Assay: immunoSEQ multiplex PCR; the TCRdb copy retains only in-frame clones and omits some. Here the sample spans over 5,000 clones, roughly four fifths being singletons. The sample was collected from a patient who underwent chemoradiotherapy. These receptors were obtained from a human donor with HPV-associated anogenital cancer.

V gene TRBV6-5 combines with J gene TRBJ2-2, with no clear D. The germline CDR1 and CDR2 sequences are MNHEY and SVGAGI. The CDR3 is made up of 11 amino acids. V was shortened by 8 bases and J by 3 bases, with 4 bases between the two germline ends. In DNA form, the CDR3 reads TGTGCCAGCGGATACACCGGGGAGCTGTTTTTT. Translating it yields CASGYTGELFF.

The V and J genes are TRBV4-3 and TRBJ2-1, with D maybe TRBD2 (6 bases). Germline V gene lookup returns CDR1 LGHNA and CDR2 YSLEER. V was shortened by 2 bases and J by 5 bases, with 13 bases between the two germline ends. The CDR3 runs to 15 residues. The CDR3 sequence: CASSQHGTLHNEQFF. DNA of the CDR3: TGCGCCAGCAGCCAACATGGGACTCTTCACAATGAGCAGTTCTTC.

This chain joins TRBV9 and TRBJ2-1, with 12 bases aligning to TRBD1. The CDR3 consists of 15 residues. CDR1 is SGDLS, CDR2 YYNGEE, per germline. V trimming: 1 base; J trimming: 12 bases; junction bases outside the gene matches: 8. The CDR3, as DNA: TGTGCCAGCAGCGTATCCGGGACAGGGGGCGCAGGGCAGTTCTTC. Its translation: CASSVSGTGGAGQFF.

The chain joins TRBV7-2 to TRBJ1-1, with D possibly matching TRBD1 (5 bases). The CDR3 is 14 amino acids. V lost 5 bases to trimming and J lost 0 bases, with 10 bases between them. Per germline, CDR1 SGHTA and CDR2 FQGNSA. CDR3 sequence: CASSPSGLNTEAFF. CDR3 sequence (DNA): TGTGCCAGCAGCCCCTCAGGGTTGAACACTGAAGCTTTCTTT. Using reference TRBV7-2 and TRBJ1-1 for the parts outside the CDR3, the full variable domain is GAGVSQSPSNKVTEKGKDVELRCDPISGHTALYWYRQSLGQGLEFLIYFQGNSAPDKSGLPSDRFSAERTGGSVSTLTIQRTQQEDSAVYLCASSPSGLNTEAFFGQGTRLTVV.

The rearrangement joins TRBV2 to TRBJ2-7; D is possibly TRBD1 (5 bases). V lost 7 bases, J lost 3 bases, and 10 bases lay in between. There are 12 residues in the CDR3. Germline loops: CDR1 SNHLY, CDR2 FYNNEI. CDR3 residues: CASTRQIYEQYF. CDR3 coding DNA: TGTGCCAGCACACGACAGATCTACGAGCAGTACTTC.

The rearrangement joins TRBV10-1 to TRBJ1-1; D is perhaps TRBD1 (6 bases). Trimming cost V 4 bases and J 1 base, with 7 bases left between them. The CDR3 runs to 13 residues. The germline V gene has CDR1 WNHNN and CDR2 SYGVQD (reference sequence). The CDR3 nucleotides are TGCGCCAGCAGTGGGACAGCGAACACTGAAGCTTTCTTT. Encoded protein: CASSGTANTEAFF.

The gene calls are TRBV27 and TRBJ2-7; the D gene is possibly TRBD1 (6 bases). This CDR3 contains 13 residues. CDR1 and CDR2 (germline): MNHEY, SMNVEV (reference sequence). V dropped 4 bases and J dropped 5 bases, with 12 bases sitting between them. The CDR3 loop reads CASSSGAGDEQYF. As DNA, the CDR3 is TGTGCCAGCAGTTCCGGGGCAGGGGACGAGCAGTACTTC.

The V and J genes are TRBV9 and TRBJ2-3; possibly TRBD2 for D (6 bases). Germline CDR1 SGDLS, CDR2 YYNGEE. CDR3 size: 15 residues. V dropped 5 bases and J dropped 0 bases, with 13 bases sitting between them. The CDR3 DNA reads as TGTGCCAGCAGTCTCCCTAGCGCCAGCACAGATACGCAGTATTTT. Translating it yields CASSLPSASTDTQYF.

The V gene is TRBV4-1, the J gene TRBJ1-4; weak D call: TRBD1 (6 bases). Germline values: CDR1 MGHRA, CDR2 YSYEKL. Trimming took off 4 bases at V and 2 bases at J, with 11 bases between the two ends. The CDR3 covers 15 residues. DNA of the CDR3: TGCGCCAGCAGCCCTTCAGGGGCCACTAATGAAAAACTGTTTTTT. Protein: CASSPSGATNEKLFF.

The chain employs TRBV9 and TRBJ2-1, with TRBD2 matching over 10 bases. The junction had 2 bases not matched to a gene; V was cut back by 0 bases and J by 5 bases. There are 15 residues in the CDR3. CDR1 and CDR2 (germline): SGDLS, YYNGEE. The CDR3 is CASSVASGSHNEQFF. The CDR3 DNA reads TGTGCCAGCAGCGTAGCTAGCGGGAGTCACAATGAGCAGTTCTTC.

The rearrangement uses TRBV11-3 and TRBJ2-2; no reliable D call. CDR1 and CDR2 (germline): SGHNT, YENEEA. Trimming left V 5 bases short and J 6 bases short, with 13 bases between. There are 14 residues in the CDR3. Written as DNA, the CDR3 is TGTGCCAGCAGCCCGAACCGTCACTCCGGGGAGCTGTTTTTT. It codes for CASSPNRHSGELFF.

The chain uses TRBV4-3 and TRBJ1-4; 11 bases line up with TRBD1. Germline assignment: CDR1 LGHNA and CDR2 YSLEER. This CDR3 has 18 amino acids. J lost 7 bases, V lost 0 bases, and 10 bases had no gene match. DNA for the CDR3: TGCGCCAGCAGCCAAGAACCCCCTTCGGGACAGGGGGTTGAAAAACTGTTTTTT. This sequence encodes CASSQEPPSGQGVEKLFF.

This clone was observed a few times. The chain carries TRBV4-2 and TRBJ2-3; D might be TRBD1 (7 bases). The CDR3 has 15 residues. Germline V gene data show CDR1 as LGHNA and CDR2 as YNFKEQ. Trimming pared 3 bases from V and 0 bases from J, leaving 10 bases between. The chain's CDR3 is CASSQTGTSTDTQYF. The DNA for the CDR3 is TGTGCCAGCAGCCAGACAGGGACTAGCACAGATACGCAGTATTTT.